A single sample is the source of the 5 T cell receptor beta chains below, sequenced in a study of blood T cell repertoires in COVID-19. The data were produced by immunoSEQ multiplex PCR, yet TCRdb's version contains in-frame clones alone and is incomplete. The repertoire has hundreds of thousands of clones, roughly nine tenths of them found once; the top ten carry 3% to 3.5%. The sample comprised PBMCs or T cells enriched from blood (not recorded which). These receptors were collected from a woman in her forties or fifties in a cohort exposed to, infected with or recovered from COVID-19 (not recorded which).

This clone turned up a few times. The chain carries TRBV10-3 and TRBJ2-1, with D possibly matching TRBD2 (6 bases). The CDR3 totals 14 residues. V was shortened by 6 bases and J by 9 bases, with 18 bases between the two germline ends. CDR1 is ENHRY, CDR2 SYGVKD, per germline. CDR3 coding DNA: TGTGCCATCAGCATAGCGGAACAACAGGTTGAGCAGTTCTTC. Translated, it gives CAISIAEQQVEQFF.

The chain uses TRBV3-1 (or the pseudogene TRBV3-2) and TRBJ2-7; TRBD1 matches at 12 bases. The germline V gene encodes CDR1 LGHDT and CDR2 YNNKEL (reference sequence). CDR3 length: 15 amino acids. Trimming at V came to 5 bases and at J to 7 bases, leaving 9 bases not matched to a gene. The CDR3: CASSLGTGGLGEQYF. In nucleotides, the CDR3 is TGTGCCAGCAGCTTGGGGACAGGGGGCCTTGGTGAGCAGTACTTC.

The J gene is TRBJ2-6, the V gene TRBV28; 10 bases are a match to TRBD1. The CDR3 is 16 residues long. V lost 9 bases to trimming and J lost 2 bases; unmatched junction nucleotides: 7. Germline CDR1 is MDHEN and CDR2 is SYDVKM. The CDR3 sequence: CASSGTGVTGANVLTF. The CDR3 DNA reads TGTGCCAGTTCCGGGACAGGGGTCACTGGGGCCAACGTCCTGACTTTC.

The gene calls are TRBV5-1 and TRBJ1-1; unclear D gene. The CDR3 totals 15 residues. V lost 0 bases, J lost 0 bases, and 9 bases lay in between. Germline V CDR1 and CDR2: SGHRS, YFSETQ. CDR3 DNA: TGCGCCAGCAGCTTGGGTGCGGGCATGAACACTGAAGCTTTCTTT. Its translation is CASSLGAGMNTEAFF.

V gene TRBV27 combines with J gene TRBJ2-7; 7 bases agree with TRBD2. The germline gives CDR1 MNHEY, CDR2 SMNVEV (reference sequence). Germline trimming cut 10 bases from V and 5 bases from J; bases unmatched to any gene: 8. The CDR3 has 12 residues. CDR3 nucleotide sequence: TGTGCCACCCGTGGGGAGGGCAACGAGCAGTACTTC. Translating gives CATRGEGNEQYF.